The 12 T cell receptor beta chains reported below all come from one sample, sequenced in a study of PD-1 blockade in classical Hodgkin lymphoma (dated by TCRdb to the early 2020s). Sample time point, as interpreted from the label and publication: cycle 4 day 1 (C4D1), after 5 to 7 weeks of nivolumab. Every trial patient had relapsed following autologous stem cell transplantation, and prior brentuximab vedotin exposure was what differed among cohorts A, B and C. The library was prepared using the immunoSEQ multiplex PCR assay. In its TCRdb copy, this immuneACCESS table keeps in-frame sequences only and misses some clones. Where compared with another copy, unresolved V genes explain less than half of these, and the others have no known cause. The sample has roughly 39,000 clones on record, 77% of them singletons. The ten largest clones represent 7.5% to 10% of the sample. Sequenced here: peripheral blood mononuclear cells (PBMCs), sampled before the fourth cycle of nivolumab. The receptor source for this set is a human donor with classical Hodgkin lymphoma.

This chain links TRBV6-5 with TRBJ2-7, with D uncertain. The CDR3 runs to 13 residues. Per the germline V gene, CDR1 is MNHEY and CDR2 is SVGAGI. Deletions cut 1 base from V and 2 bases from J, with 6 bases between. CDR3 sequence: CASSYFVPYEQYF. CDR3 sequence (DNA): TGTGCCAGCAGTTACTTTGTACCCTACGAGCAGTACTTC.

This chain links TRBV7-3 with TRBJ1-5; D is unresolved. Per the germline V gene, CDR1 is SGHTA and CDR2 is FQGTGA. V lost 2 bases to trimming and J lost 6 bases, with 8 bases between them. There are 13 residues in the CDR3. The CDR3 reads CASSLQAGQPQHF. The CDR3 DNA follows: TGTGCCAGCAGCTTACAGGCCGGTCAGCCCCAGCATTTT. Based on the CDR3 plus reference TRBV7-3 and TRBJ1-5, the full variable domain is GAGVSQTPSNKVTEKGKYVELRCDPISGHTALYWYRQSLGQGPEFLIYFQGTGAADDSGLPNDRFFAVRPEGSVSTLKIQRTERGDSAVYLCASSLQAGQPQHFGDGTRLSIL.

In nucleotides, the CDR3 is TGTGCCAGCAGCTTTGACAGGCGTGAAAAACTGTTTTTT. Residues: CASSFDRREKLFF. The chain has TRBV7-8 and TRBJ1-4, with D perhaps matching TRBD1 (6 bases). Germline CDR1 is SGHVS and CDR2 is FQNEAQ. Trimming pared 3 bases from V and 7 bases from J, leaving 9 bases between. The CDR3 length is 13 residues.

V and J are TRBV6-6 and TRBJ2-7, with 10 bases matching TRBD1. Looked up from germline, CDR1 is MNHNY and CDR2 is SVGAGI (reference sequence). This CDR3 region has 13 residues. V dropped 6 bases and J dropped 4; count of bases not matched to a gene: 3. The CDR3 spells CASRTGQGYEQYF. Written as DNA, the CDR3 is TGTGCCAGCAGAACGGGACAGGGGTACGAGCAGTACTTC.

The chain has TRBV5-6 and TRBJ2-5, with 9 bases identical to TRBD2. In germline, CDR1 is SGHDT, CDR2 YYEEEE. V was pared by 4 bases and J by 2 bases, with 15 bases of the junction left unmatched. CDR3 length: 18 amino acids. The DNA for the CDR3 is TGTGCCAGCAGCGCTGACAGTGTCTGGCGGGGGGGGCAAGAGACCCAGTACTTC. This encodes CASSADSVWRGGQETQYF.

The rearrangement links TRBV9 to TRBJ1-1; D gene uncertain. V lost 3 bases, J lost 1 base, and 1 base lay in between. Germline V gives CDR1 SGDLS, CDR2 YYNGEE. The CDR3 covers 11 residues. The CDR3 region is CASSANTEAFF. CDR3 sequence (DNA): TGTGCCAGCAGCGCGAACACTGAAGCTTTCTTT.

The CDR3 DNA is TGTGCCAGCAGTTACAGGCCGAGCTCTGGAAACACCATATATTTT. Protein sequence: CASSYRPSSGNTIYF. This chain joins TRBV6-5 and TRBJ1-3, with unresolved D. Germline values: CDR1 MNHEY, CDR2 SVGAGI. With 2 bases removed from V and 0 bases from J, the gap between germline ends came to 8 bases. The CDR3 is 15 residues long.

The chain carries TRBV5-4 and TRBJ2-7, with 11 bases fitting TRBD1. This CDR3 contains 15 residues. The germline V gene encodes CDR1 SGHNT and CDR2 YYREEE (reference sequence). The V gene end was trimmed by 1 base and the J gene end by 3 bases; junction bases not matched to a gene: 3. The CDR3 region has the DNA TGTGCCAGCAGCTTGCGGGGACAGGGGGTCTACGAGCAGTACTTC. Translating gives CASSLRGQGVYEQYF.

The CDR3 spells CASSLWGGTEAFF. The CDR3 nucleotides read TGCGCCAGCAGCTTATGGGGAGGAACTGAAGCTTTCTTT. The V gene is TRBV5-1, the J gene TRBJ1-1; D call uncertain. V gave up 2 bases and J gave up 5 bases, with 10 bases separating them. The CDR3 has 13 residues. Germline lookup yields CDR1 SGHRS and CDR2 YFSETQ.

Only one count was recorded for this clone. The chain employs TRBV5-4 and TRBJ2-7, with D uncertain. CDR3 length: 12 residues. Per germline, CDR1 SGHNT and CDR2 YYREEE (reference sequence). V lost 2 bases and J 3 bases, leaving 6 bases between the germline ends. The CDR3 sequence: CASSLEGYEQYF. DNA for the CDR3: TGTGCCAGCAGCTTAGAAGGCTACGAGCAGTACTTC.

This rearrangement joins TRBV18 to TRBJ2-5; 10 positions match TRBD2. CDR1 and CDR2 from the germline V gene are KGHSH and LQKENI. CDR3 length: 15 residues. J lost 3 bases, V lost 4 bases, and 5 bases had no gene match. Written as DNA, the CDR3 is TGTGCCAGCTCACTTGAAGCGGGGGGGGAAGAGACCCAGTACTTC. It encodes CASSLEAGGEETQYF.

The chain combines TRBV10-3 with TRBJ2-5; a possible D gene is TRBD2 (7 bases). Trimming removed 0 bases from V and 2 bases from J, with 16 bases in between. The V gene's germline CDR1 is ENHRY and CDR2 SYGVKD. This CDR3 is 17 amino acids long. CDR3 sequence reads: CAISESAAGAGQETQYF. CDR3 nucleotide sequence: TGTGCCATCAGTGAGTCGGCGGCGGGGGCCGGGCAAGAGACCCAGTACTTC.